This record concerns one TCR beta chain sequence. This record comes from a study of cytomegalovirus exposure and HLA in healthy donors. The PCR had 60 Vbeta and 13 Jbeta primers. Profiled with immunoSEQ multiplex PCR; TCRdb holds only in-frame clones, not every one. The sample lists approximately 93,000 clones; around three fifths were seen once. This receptor was identified in a boy aged 5-17 years in good health and CMV-seropositive. Sequenced sample: PBMCs.

The CDR3 reads CAWTQRGNYQETQYF. The CDR3 coding sequence is TGTGCCTGGACCCAACGGGGGAACTACCAAGAGACCCAGTACTTC. The chain is built from TRBV30 and TRBJ2-5; D perhaps matches TRBD2 (6 bases). Germline V lookup: CDR1 GTSNPN, CDR2 SVGIG (reference sequence). This CDR3 has 15 amino acids. Between the trimmed V and J ends, which lost 4 bases and 0 bases, there was a span of 15 bases.